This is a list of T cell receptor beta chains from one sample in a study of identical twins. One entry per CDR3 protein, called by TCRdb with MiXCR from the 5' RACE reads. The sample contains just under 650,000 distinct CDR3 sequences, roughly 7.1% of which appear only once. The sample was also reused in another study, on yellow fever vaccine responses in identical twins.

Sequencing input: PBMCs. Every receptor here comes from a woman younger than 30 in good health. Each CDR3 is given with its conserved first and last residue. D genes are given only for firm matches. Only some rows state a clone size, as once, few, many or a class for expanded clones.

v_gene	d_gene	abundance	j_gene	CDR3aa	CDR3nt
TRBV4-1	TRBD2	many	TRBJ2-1	CASSQGSSLAGVGYEQFF	TGCGCCAGCAGCCAAGGGTCCAGTCTAGCGGGAGTGGGATATGAGCAGTTCTTC
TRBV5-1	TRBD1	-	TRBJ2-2	CASSLGGQGSGELFF	TGCGCCAGCAGCTTGGGAGGACAGGGAAGCGGGGAGCTGTTTTTT
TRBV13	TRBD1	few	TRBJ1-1	CASSIPGQGNEAFF	TGTGCCAGCAGCATCCCGGGACAGGGGAATGAAGCTTTCTTT
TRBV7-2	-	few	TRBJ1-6	CASSLVAGSVSALHF	TGTGCCAGCAGCTTAGTTGCGGGGTCCGTGTCGGCCCTCCACTTT
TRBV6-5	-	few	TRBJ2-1	CASSHSEGYNEQFF	TGTGCCAGCAGTCACTCCGAAGGCTACAATGAGCAGTTCTTC
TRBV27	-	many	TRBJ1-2	CASSDNKRTLGPYGYTF	TGTGCCAGCAGCGATAATAAGAGAACCCTCGGGCCCTATGGCTACACCTTC
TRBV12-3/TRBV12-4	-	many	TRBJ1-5	CASSLAYGQPQHF	TGTGCCAGCAGTTTAGCGTATGGACAGCCCCAGCATTTT
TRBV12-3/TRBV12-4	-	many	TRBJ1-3	CASTRAGNTIYF	TGTGCCAGCACCCGGGCTGGAAACACCATATATTTT
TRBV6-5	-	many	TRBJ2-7	CASSSSGGTQYF	TGTGCCAGCAGTTCATCCGGGGGAACTCAGTACTTC
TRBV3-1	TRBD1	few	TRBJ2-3	CASSQDKTGGRNTQYF	TGTGCCAGCAGCCAAGATAAGACAGGGGGAAGGAATACGCAGTATTTT
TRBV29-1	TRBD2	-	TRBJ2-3	CSVATSGRGPTDTQYF	TGCAGCGTTGCCACTAGCGGGAGGGGCCCCACAGATACGCAGTATTTT
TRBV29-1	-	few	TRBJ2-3	CSVENSADTQYF	TGCAGCGTTGAGAATTCGGCTGATACGCAGTATTTT
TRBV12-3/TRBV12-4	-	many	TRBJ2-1	CASSPYPGEISYNEQFF	TGTGCCAGCAGCCCTTACCCAGGGGAAATCTCCTACAATGAGCAGTTCTTC
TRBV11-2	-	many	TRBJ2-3	CASSLIGSDTQYF	TGTGCCAGCAGCTTAATAGGATCAGATACGCAGTATTTT
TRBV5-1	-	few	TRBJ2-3	CASSFTTRTDTQYF	TGCGCCAGCAGCTTTACAACCCGCACAGATACGCAGTATTTT
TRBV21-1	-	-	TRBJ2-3	CASSKEGLAETDTQYF	TGTGCCAGCAGCAAAGAGGGGCTAGCGGAGACAGATACGCAGTATTTT
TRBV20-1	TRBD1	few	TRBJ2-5	CSARDLPSRGRETQYF	TGCAGTGCTAGAGATCTCCCCTCCAGGGGGAGAGAGACCCAGTACTTC
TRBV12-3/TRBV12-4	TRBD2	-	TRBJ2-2	CASSPAPVGLVSHPGELFF	TGTGCCAGCAGTCCCGCCCCCGTGGGACTAGTTTCTCATCCCGGGGAGCTGTTTTTT
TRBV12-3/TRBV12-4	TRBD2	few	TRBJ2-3	CASSGLAGVKSTDTQYF	TGTGCCAGCAGTGGGCTAGCGGGAGTAAAGAGCACAGATACGCAGTATTTT
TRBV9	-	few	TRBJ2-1	CASSVDREYNEQFF	TGTGCCAGCAGCGTAGATCGGGAGTACAATGAGCAGTTCTTC
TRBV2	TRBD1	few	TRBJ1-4	CASSFDRVVEKLFF	TGTGCCAGCAGCTTCGACAGGGTTGTTGAAAAACTGTTTTTT
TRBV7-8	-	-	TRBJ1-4	CASSSLGTTNEKLFF	TGTGCCAGCAGCTCGTTGGGAACAACTAATGAAAAACTGTTTTTT
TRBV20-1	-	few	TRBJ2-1	CSARRQGREQFF	TGCAGTGCTAGAAGGCAGGGACGTGAGCAGTTCTTC
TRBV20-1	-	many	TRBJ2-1	CSASGNYYNEQFF	TGCAGTGCTAGTGGGAATTACTACAATGAGCAGTTCTTC
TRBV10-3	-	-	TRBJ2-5	CAIKGTEGETQYF	TGTGCCATCAAGGGGACGGAGGGAGAGACCCAGTACTTC
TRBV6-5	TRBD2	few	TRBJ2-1	CASSYTDGGGYNEQFF	TGTGCCAGCAGTTACACGGACGGCGGGGGCTACAATGAGCAGTTCTTC
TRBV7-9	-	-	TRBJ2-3	CASSLIRGGVEADTQYF	TGTGCCAGCAGCTTAATCAGAGGGGGAGTAGAAGCAGATACGCAGTATTTT
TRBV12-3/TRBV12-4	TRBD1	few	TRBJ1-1	CASSPLQTGTSVF	TGTGCCAGCAGTCCCCTCCAGACAGGGACAAGTGTTTTT
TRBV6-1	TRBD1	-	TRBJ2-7	CASSARTLTGDEQYF	TGTGCCAGCAGCGCCCGAACCTTGACAGGGGACGAGCAGTACTTC
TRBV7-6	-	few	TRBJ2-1	CASSLGAYEQFF	TGTGCCAGCAGCTTAGGCGCCTATGAGCAGTTCTTC
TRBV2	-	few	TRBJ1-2	CASSERGRYGYTF	TGTGCCAGCAGTGAGAGGGGGAGGTATGGCTACACCTTC
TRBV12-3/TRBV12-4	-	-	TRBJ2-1	CASSPNSEQFF	TGTGCCAGCAGCCCGAACAGTGAGCAGTTCTTC
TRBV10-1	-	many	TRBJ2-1	CASSESEGSLDNEQFF	TGCGCCAGCAGTGAGTCGGAGGGGAGTCTCGACAATGAGCAGTTCTTC
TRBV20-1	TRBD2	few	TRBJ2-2	CSARLPGGGAGELFF	TGCAGTGCTAGACTTCCCGGCGGGGGGGCCGGGGAGCTGTTTTTT
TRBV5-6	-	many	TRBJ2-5	CASSLLYQETQYF	TGTGCCAGCAGCTTGTTGTACCAAGAGACCCAGTACTTC
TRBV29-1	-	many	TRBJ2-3	CSVEPGAGGTDTQYF	TGCAGCGTTGAGCCGGGGGCGGGGGGCACAGATACGCAGTATTTT
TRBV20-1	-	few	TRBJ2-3	CSAISGYSTDTQYF	TGCAGTGCTATTTCAGGATATTCCACAGATACGCAGTATTTT
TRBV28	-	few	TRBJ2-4	CASSGGSLAKNIQYF	TGTGCCAGCAGCGGAGGCAGCTTAGCCAAAAACATTCAGTACTTC
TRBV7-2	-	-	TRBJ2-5	CASSFGLTFLETQYF	TGTGCCAGCAGCTTCGGACTCACTTTTTTGGAGACCCAGTACTTC
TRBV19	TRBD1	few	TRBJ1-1	CASQGKGAVYTEAFF	TGTGCTTCGCAGGGGAAGGGGGCGGTGTACACTGAAGCTTTCTTT
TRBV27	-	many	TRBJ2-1	CASSSTDYNEQFF	TGTGCCAGCAGTTCCACCGACTACAATGAGCAGTTCTTC
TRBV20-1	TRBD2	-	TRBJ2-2	CSAGGGVNTGELFF	TGCAGTGCTGGCGGGGGGGTGAACACCGGGGAGCTGTTTTTT
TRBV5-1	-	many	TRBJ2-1	CASSREYLYNEQFF	TGCGCCAGCAGCCGGGAGTACCTTTACAATGAGCAGTTCTTC
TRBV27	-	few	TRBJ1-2	CASSLSLGASYGYTF	TGTGCCAGCAGTTTATCGTTGGGGGCCTCCTATGGCTACACCTTC
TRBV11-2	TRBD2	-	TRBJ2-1	CASSFGREGFDEQFF	TGTGCCAGCAGCTTCGGGCGGGAGGGATTTGATGAGCAGTTCTTC